A single sample is the source of the 20 T cell receptor beta chains below, sequenced in a study of T cell changes during pregnancy in multiple sclerosis. Sequencing used immunoSEQ multiplex PCR; TCRdb keeps in-frame clones, though not all of them. The table has 40,000 to 60,000 clones, 90% to 95% seen once. The material was CD8+ T cells from peripheral blood mononuclear cells, obtained before pregnancy. These receptors all stem from a female donor with multiple sclerosis, enrolled in a pregnancy study.

The rearrangement links TRBV19 to TRBJ1-5; TRBD1 matches at 7 bases. V was pared by 0 bases and J by 4 bases, with 3 bases of the junction left unmatched. The CDR3 contains 15 residues. CDR1 is LNHDA and CDR2 is SQIVND in the germline V gene (reference sequence). In DNA, the CDR3 is TGTGCCAGTAGTATAGAGGGACAGAGGAATCAGCCCCAGCATTTT. The encoded protein is CASSIEGQRNQPQHF.

The chain combines TRBV7-8 with TRBJ1-1; 8 bases are a match to TRBD1. Trimming removed 1 base from V and 3 bases from J; junction bases left unmatched: 4. The germline gives CDR1 SGHVS, CDR2 FQNEAQ. CDR3 length equals 15 residues. CDR3 nucleotide sequence: TGTGCCAGCAGCTTAGGACAGGGGAGGGACACTGAAGCTTTCTTT. Residues: CASSLGQGRDTEAFF. Together with reference TRBV7-8 and TRBJ1-1, the CDR3 gives the full variable domain: GAGVSQSPRYKVAKRGQDVALRCDPISGHVSLFWYQQALGQGPEFLTYFQNEAQLDKSGLPSDRFFAERPEGSVSTLKIQRTQQEDSAVYLCASSLGQGRDTEAFFGQGTRLTVV.

CDR3 nucleotides: TGTGCCAGCAGTTTAAACTATGGGGAAAAACTGTTTTTT. Encoded protein: CASSLNYGEKLFF. This chain links TRBV27 with TRBJ1-4, with D hard to call. Germline loops: CDR1 MNHEY, CDR2 SMNVEV (reference sequence). CDR3 size: 13 residues. V was clipped by 2 bases and J by 8 bases, with 9 bases between them.

The chain combines TRBV27 with TRBJ2-2; tentatively, D is TRBD2 (6 bases). Germline V gene lookup returns CDR1 MNHEY and CDR2 SMNVEV (reference sequence). The CDR3 is 14 residues long. The V and J ends lost 3 bases and 7 bases respectively, with 12 bases between them. The CDR3 DNA reads TGTGCCAGCAGTTTTGGGGGGTTCAACGGGGAGCTGTTTTTT. This encodes CASSFGGFNGELFF.

This clone has only one observation. The V and J genes are TRBV28 and TRBJ1-3; D possibly corresponds to TRBD1 (5 bases). Germline values: CDR1 MDHEN, CDR2 SYDVKM. The V end lost 8 bases, the J end lost 1 base, and 12 bases lay between the germline ends. The CDR3 is 14 residues long. The CDR3, as DNA: TGTGCCAGCTCCAGGGTTGGATCTGGAAACACCATATATTTT. Translation: CASSRVGSGNTIYF.

The V and J genes are TRBV2 and TRBJ1-2, with 8 positions matching TRBD1. CDR1 is SNHLY, CDR2 FYNNEI, per germline. The J segment lost 4 bases and the V segment lost 7 bases, leaving 11 bases of the junction unmatched. The CDR3 covers 15 residues. CDR3 protein: CASTHGTGAGYGYTF. The CDR3 bases are TGTGCCAGCACACATGGGACAGGCGCGGGCTATGGCTACACCTTC.

The chain joins TRBV19 to TRBJ2-7; D call uncertain. Between the trimmed V and J ends, which lost 5 bases and 1 base, there was a span of 9 bases. Per the germline V gene, CDR1 is LNHDA and CDR2 is SQIVND (reference sequence). The CDR3 runs to 13 residues. The CDR3 DNA is TGTGCCAGTAGTGATACGAGATCCTACGAGCAGTACTTC. Protein sequence: CASSDTRSYEQYF.

The chain is built from TRBV29-1 and TRBJ2-2; D perhaps matches TRBD2 (6 bases). V lost 4 bases and J lost 5, with 17 bases in between. The CDR3 loop spans 15 amino acids. Looked up from germline, CDR1 is SQVTM and CDR2 is ANQGSEA. CDR3 region: CSVGEVGQGTGELFF. The CDR3 DNA follows: TGCAGCGTTGGGGAGGTGGGGCAGGGAACCGGGGAGCTGTTTTTT.

This clone was counted a single time. J is TRBJ2-7 and V is TRBV6-6; possible D gene TRBD1, 5 bases. Germline V gene lookup returns CDR1 MNHNY and CDR2 SVGAGI (reference sequence). V gave up 0 bases and J gave up 2 bases, with 8 bases separating them. The CDR3 spans 14 residues. CDR3 DNA sequence: TGTGCCAGCAGTTACTCAGGGGCAGCCTACGAGCAGTACTTC. It specifies CASSYSGAAYEQYF.

The chain links TRBV19 to TRBJ1-2, with a weak D call TRBD1 (6 bases). The V gene lost 5 bases and the J gene lost 4 bases, with 17 bases spanning the gap. The CDR3 has 15 amino acids. Germline-derived CDR1 and CDR2 are LNHDA and SQIVND (reference sequence). The CDR3 nucleotides read TGTGCCAGTAGTCCGAGCGGGGGGCCAGGCTATGGCTACACCTTC. Encoded protein: CASSPSGGPGYGYTF.

This chain uses TRBV27 with TRBJ2-6; possibly TRBD2 for D (7 bases). The V and J ends lost 2 bases and 0 bases respectively, with 11 bases between them. In germline, CDR1 is MNHEY, CDR2 SMNVEV (reference sequence). The CDR3 runs to 17 residues. This CDR3 reads CASSLMGGPSGANVLTF. DNA of the CDR3: TGTGCCAGCAGTTTAATGGGGGGGCCCTCTGGGGCCAACGTCCTGACTTTC.

This sequence joins TRBV14 and TRBJ2-1, with TRBD2 matching 8 bases. The CDR3 runs to 22 residues. J gave up 0 bases and V 3 bases, and 22 bases lay outside the gene matches. Germline values: CDR1 SGHDN, CDR2 FVKESK. In nucleotides, the CDR3 is TGTGCCAGCAGCCAGTCGGGACCTCGGCGGGGACTAGTGACCAGCTCCTACAATGAGCAGTTCTTC. This encodes CASSQSGPRRGLVTSSYNEQFF.

This chain joins TRBV30 and TRBJ1-1; D remains unclear. V lost 0 bases and J lost 5, with 10 bases in between. Germline V gives CDR1 GTSNPN, CDR2 SVGIG (reference sequence). CDR3 length equals 13 residues. The CDR3 nucleotides read TGTGCCTGGAGTGTCGGCGGGAAAACTGAAGCTTTCTTT. It specifies CAWSVGGKTEAFF.

The chain employs TRBV19 and TRBJ2-2; 7 bases align to TRBD2. Germline CDR1 and CDR2: LNHDA and SQIVND (reference sequence). The CDR3 is 16 amino acids. The ends lost 3 bases at V and 0 bases at J; junction bases unmatched: 4. The CDR3 bases are TGTGCCAGTAGTATGCGACTAGCAGCGAACACCGGGGAGCTGTTTTTT. Its translation: CASSMRLAANTGELFF.

The CDR3 spells CASSHSLAGGIDEQFF. CDR3 in DNA: TGCGCCAGCAGCCACTCTCTAGCAGGAGGGATTGATGAGCAGTTCTTC. The chain carries TRBV5-1 and TRBJ2-1; D is possibly TRBD2 (6 bases). The V and J ends lost 4 bases and 8 bases respectively, with 22 bases between them. Germline V lookup: CDR1 SGHRS, CDR2 YFSETQ. The CDR3 sequence is 16 residues long.

J is TRBJ1-5 and V is TRBV27; TRBD1 might be the D (5 bases). Trimming removed 0 bases from V and 0 bases from J, with 12 bases in between. Germline-derived CDR1 and CDR2 are MNHEY and SMNVEV (reference sequence). The CDR3 contains 17 residues. The CDR3 DNA reads as TGTGCCAGCAGTTTATCGGGGGGACCGTATAGCAATCAGCCCCAGCATTTT. It codes for CASSLSGGPYSNQPQHF.

The J gene is TRBJ2-1, the V gene TRBV6-1; 11 positions agree with TRBD2. J was trimmed by 4 bases and V by 7 bases; bases with no gene match: 3. The CDR3 covers 14 residues. The germline V gene encodes CDR1 MNHNS and CDR2 SASEGT. For the CDR3, the DNA is TGTGCCAGCACTGGACTAGCGGGTTACAATGAGCAGTTCTTC. Translating it yields CASTGLAGYNEQFF.

The chain links TRBV29-1 to TRBJ2-7, with 10 bases lining up with TRBD1. The germline V gene encodes CDR1 SQVTM and CDR2 ANQGSEA. The CDR3 extends over 13 amino acids. J lost 2 bases, V lost 6 bases, and 4 bases had no gene match. As DNA, the CDR3 is TGCAGCGTCCGGACAGGGGGGACCTACGAGCAGTACTTC. This sequence encodes CSVRTGGTYEQYF.

The chain is built from TRBV7-9 and TRBJ2-5, with TRBD2 as a possible D gene (7 bases). The CDR3 is 16 amino acids. Germline-derived CDR1 and CDR2 are SEHNR and FQNEAQ (reference sequence). Trimming removed 2 bases from V and 2 bases from J, with 15 bases in between. DNA for the CDR3: TGTGCCAGCAGCTTAAGTTTACGGGGGGCTCAAGAGACCCAGTACTTC. Its translation is CASSLSLRGAQETQYF.

This chain connects TRBV5-4 to TRBJ2-7; 8 bases are a match to TRBD1. Germline V gives CDR1 SGHNT, CDR2 YYREEE (reference sequence). Trimming at V came to 4 bases and at J to 1 base, leaving 4 bases not matched to a gene. The CDR3 has 14 amino acids. The chain's CDR3 is CASSGRDRSYEQYF. The CDR3 nucleotides read TGTGCCAGCAGCGGCCGGGACAGGTCCTACGAGCAGTACTTC.